Each of the 11 T cell receptor beta chains below was sequenced from the same sample in a study of breast tumors, draining lymph nodes, adjacent tissues (dated by TCRdb to the mid-2010s). Lymph node samples were obtained from the axillary draining lymph nodes of breast cancer patients. The library came from multiplex PCR. TCRdb records Illumina HiSeq 2000 as the sequencer. The public reads were run again by TCRdb, first through fastp at Q25 and then through MiXCR, and only productive beta chains were kept. Rows with a matching CDR3 protein are joined into one entry that keeps the most common DNA and genes. This sample is represented by about 89,000 distinct CDR3 sequences; roughly 29% of them were singletons. The top ten hold 8.1% of the sample. Sequencing was carried out using axillary lymph node tissue. Receptors were obtained from a female donor with breast cancer. Some clones in this sample may be carry-over from other donors' samples.

In this sample, this clonotype turned up many times. V usage is TRBV11-2 and J usage is TRBJ2-1; TRBD2 aligns across 8 bases. Germline loops: CDR1 SGHAT, CDR2 FQNNGV. The CDR3 spans 16 residues. Unmatched junction bases numbered 5, after V lost 4 bases and J lost 0 bases. CDR3 DNA sequence: TGTGCCAGCAGCTCATTCGGGACTAGCTCCTACAATGAGCAGTTCTTC. This gives the protein CASSSFGTSSYNEQFF.

With regard to this clonotype: This may come from a read error, since a much larger clone is one base off. The chain has TRBV2 and TRBJ1-4, with D possibly matching TRBD1 (5 bases). CDR3 length: 13 residues. The germline CDR1 and CDR2 sequences are SNHLY and FYNNEI. CDR3 nucleotide sequence: TGTGCCTACCGACGGCTCGGACATGAAAAACTGTATTTT. This translates into CAYRRLGHEKLYF. Combining the CDR3 with reference TRBV2 and TRBJ1-4 gives the whole variable domain EPEVTQTPSHQVTQMGQEVILRCVPISNHLYFYWYRQILGQKVEFLVSFYNNEISEKSEIFDDQFSVERPDGSNFTLKIRSTKLEDSAMYFCAYRRLGHEKLYFGSGTQLSVL.

About this clonotype: Compared with germline, one end of the junction differs, possibly owing to a read error. This chain links TRBV12-3 or TRBV12-4 with TRBJ2-5; 7 positions match TRBD2. The CDR3 totals 16 residues. As DNA, the CDR3 is TGCACCAGCAGTCCTCCAATCGCGGGAGTTCAAGAGACCCAGTACTTC. Encoded protein: CTSSPPIAGVQETQYF.

This clonotype has ten or more counts. The V and J genes are TRBV11-2 and TRBJ1-4, with D perhaps TRBD1 (6 bases). Looked up from germline, CDR1 is SGHAT and CDR2 is FQNNGV. V lost 1 base to trimming and J lost 7 bases, with 19 bases between them. CDR3 length equals 17 residues. This CDR3 is CASSLVGPGAIAEKLFF. In nucleotides, the CDR3 is TGTGCCAGCAGCTTAGTTGGCCCGGGGGCGATAGCTGAAAAACTGTTTTTT.

There are many counts of this clonotype. This sequence joins TRBV6-1 and TRBJ2-3; weak D call: TRBD1 (6 bases). Germline assignment: CDR1 MNHNS and CDR2 SASEGT. Trimming stripped 1 base from V and 1 base from J, with 12 bases between. The CDR3 spans 16 residues. The CDR3 here is CASSEGTGMGTDTQYF. As DNA, the CDR3 is TGTGCCAGCAGTGAAGGAACAGGGATGGGCACAGATACGCAGTATTTT.

This clonotype was observed at least ten times. The gene calls are TRBV30 and TRBJ2-7; D tentatively reads TRBD1 or TRBD2 (5 bases each). Germline CDR1 is GTSNPN and CDR2 is SVGIG (reference sequence). Trimming left V 5 bases short and J 3 bases short, with 14 bases between. This CDR3 comprises 13 residues. The CDR3, as DNA: TGTGCCTGGGGGGGAGACAGTAACTACGAGCAGTACTTC. This gives the protein CAWGGDSNYEQYF.

This clonotype was observed at least ten times. J is TRBJ2-7 and V is TRBV6-1, with 12 bases identical to TRBD2. The ends lost 8 bases at V and 4 bases at J; junction bases unmatched: 3. The germline CDR1 and CDR2 sequences are MNHNS and SASEGT. The CDR3 is 13 amino acids. The CDR3 sequence: CASRTSGNYEQYF. The CDR3 coding sequence is TGTGCCAGCCGGACTAGCGGGAATTACGAGCAGTACTTC.

This clonotype was detected many times. The rearrangement uses TRBV5-1 and TRBJ1-2, with no clear D. V lost 4 bases, J lost 8 bases, and 21 bases lay in between. There are 15 residues in the CDR3. The germline V gene has CDR1 SGHRS and CDR2 YFSETQ. The CDR3 region is CASSTAGPKVDGYTF. The CDR3 DNA follows: TGCGCCAGCAGCACCGCCGGGCCTAAGGTCGACGGCTACACCTTC.

This clonotype was seen ten or more times. The rearrangement joins TRBV30 to TRBJ2-3, with 10 bases lining up with TRBD2. Germline trimming cut 2 bases from V and 2 bases from J; bases unmatched to any gene: 4. This CDR3 comprises 15 residues. The germline gives CDR1 GTSNPN, CDR2 SVGIG (reference sequence). The CDR3 DNA sequence: TGTGCCTGGAGTCCCGGACTAGCGGACACAGATACGCAGTATTTT. It encodes CAWSPGLADTDTQYF.

This sequence joins TRBV20-1 and TRBJ2-6, with 11 bases that match TRBD1. The CDR3 has 18 residues. Germline CDR1 reads DFQATT; CDR2 reads SNEGSKA (reference sequence). With V trimmed by 6 bases and J by 0 bases, 10 bases remained unmatched. CDR3 region: CSAQPGQGASSGANVLTF. The CDR3 nucleotides are TGCAGTGCCCAGCCCGGACAGGGGGCCTCCTCTGGGGCCAACGTCCTGACTTTC.

In the case of this clonotype: This may come from a read error, since a much larger clone is one base off. The chain has TRBV20-1 and TRBJ2-5, with TRBD2 as a possible D gene (8 bases). The CDR3 contains 20 residues. V lost 5 bases and J lost 5, with 36 bases in between. CDR1 is DFQATT, CDR2 SNEGSKA, per germline (reference sequence). Here the CDR3 DNA reads TGCAGTGCTGGACATCAGTGGGGGCCTACCGGGAGGGCCAGGGGGGAGACCCAGTACTTC. It encodes CSAGHQWGPTGRARGETQYF.